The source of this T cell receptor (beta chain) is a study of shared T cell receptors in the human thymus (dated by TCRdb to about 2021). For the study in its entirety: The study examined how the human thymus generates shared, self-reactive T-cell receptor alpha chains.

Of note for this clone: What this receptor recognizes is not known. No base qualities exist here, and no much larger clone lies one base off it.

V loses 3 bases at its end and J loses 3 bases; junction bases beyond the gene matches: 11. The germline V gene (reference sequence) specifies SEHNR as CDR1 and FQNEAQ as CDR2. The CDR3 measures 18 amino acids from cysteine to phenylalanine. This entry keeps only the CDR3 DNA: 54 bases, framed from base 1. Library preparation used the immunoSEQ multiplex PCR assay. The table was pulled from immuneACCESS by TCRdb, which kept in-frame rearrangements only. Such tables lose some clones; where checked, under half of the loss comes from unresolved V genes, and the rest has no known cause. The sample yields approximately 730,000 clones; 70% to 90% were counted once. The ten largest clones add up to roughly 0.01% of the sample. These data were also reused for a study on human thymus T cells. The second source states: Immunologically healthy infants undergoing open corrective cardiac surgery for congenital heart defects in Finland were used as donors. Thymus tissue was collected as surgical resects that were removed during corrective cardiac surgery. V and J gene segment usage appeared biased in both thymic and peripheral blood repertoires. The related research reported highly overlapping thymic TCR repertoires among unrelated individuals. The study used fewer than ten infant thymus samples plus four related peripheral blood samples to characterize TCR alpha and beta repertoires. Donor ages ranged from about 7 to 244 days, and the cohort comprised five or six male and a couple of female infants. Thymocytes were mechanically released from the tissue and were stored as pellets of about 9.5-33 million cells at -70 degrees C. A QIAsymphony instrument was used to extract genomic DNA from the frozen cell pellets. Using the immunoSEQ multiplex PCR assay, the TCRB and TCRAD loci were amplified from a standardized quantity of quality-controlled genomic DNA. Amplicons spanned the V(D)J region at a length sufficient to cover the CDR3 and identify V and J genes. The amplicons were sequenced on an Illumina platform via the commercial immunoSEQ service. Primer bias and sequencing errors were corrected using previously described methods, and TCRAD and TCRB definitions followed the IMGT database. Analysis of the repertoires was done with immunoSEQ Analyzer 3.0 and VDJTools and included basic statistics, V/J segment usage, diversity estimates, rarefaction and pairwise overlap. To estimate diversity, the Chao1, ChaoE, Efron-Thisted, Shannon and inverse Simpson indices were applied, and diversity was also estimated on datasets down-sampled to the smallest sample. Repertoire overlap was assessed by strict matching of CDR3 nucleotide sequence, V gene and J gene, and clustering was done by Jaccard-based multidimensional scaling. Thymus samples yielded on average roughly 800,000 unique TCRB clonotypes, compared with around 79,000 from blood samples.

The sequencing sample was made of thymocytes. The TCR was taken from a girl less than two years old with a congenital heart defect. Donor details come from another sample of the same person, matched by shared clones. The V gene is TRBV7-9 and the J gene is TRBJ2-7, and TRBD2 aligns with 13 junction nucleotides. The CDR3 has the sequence CASSFAPTSGGAFYEQYF. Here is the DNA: TGTGCCAGCAGCTTCGCCCCCACTAGCGGGGGGGCTTTCTACGAGCAGTACTTC.